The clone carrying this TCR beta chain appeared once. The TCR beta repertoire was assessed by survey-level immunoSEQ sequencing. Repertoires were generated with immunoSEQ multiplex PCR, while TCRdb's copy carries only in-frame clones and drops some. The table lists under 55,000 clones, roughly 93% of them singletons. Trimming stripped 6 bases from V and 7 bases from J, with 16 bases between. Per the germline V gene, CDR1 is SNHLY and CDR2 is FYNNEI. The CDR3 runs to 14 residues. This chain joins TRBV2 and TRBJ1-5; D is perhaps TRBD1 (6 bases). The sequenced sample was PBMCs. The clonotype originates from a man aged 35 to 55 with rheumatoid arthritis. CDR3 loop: CASRDNRVRQPQHF. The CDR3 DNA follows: TGTGCCAGCAGAGACAACAGGGTTCGGCAGCCCCAGCATTTT.